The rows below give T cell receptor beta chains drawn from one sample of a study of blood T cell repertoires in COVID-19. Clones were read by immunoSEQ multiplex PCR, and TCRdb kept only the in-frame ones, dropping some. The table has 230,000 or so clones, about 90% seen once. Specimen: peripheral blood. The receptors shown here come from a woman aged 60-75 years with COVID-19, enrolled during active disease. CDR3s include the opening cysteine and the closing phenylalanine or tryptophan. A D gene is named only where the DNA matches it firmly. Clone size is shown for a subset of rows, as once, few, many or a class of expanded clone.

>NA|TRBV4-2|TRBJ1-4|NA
CASSQDPNEKLFF
TGTGCCAGCAGCCAAGATCCAAATGAAAAACTGTTTTTT
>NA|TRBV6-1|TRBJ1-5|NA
CASSEVRTPTGQPQHF
TGTGCCAGCAGTGAAGTCAGGACACCCACAGGGCAGCCCCAGCATTTT
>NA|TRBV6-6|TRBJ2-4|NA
CASGEAGPEDIQYF
TGTGCCAGCGGAGAGGCAGGGCCCGAGGACATTCAGTACTTC
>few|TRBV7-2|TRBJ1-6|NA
CASSLAPGNSPLHF
TGTGCCAGCAGCTTAGCTCCAGGGAATTCACCCCTCCACTTT
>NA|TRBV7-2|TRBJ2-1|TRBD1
CASSFGQGGNEQFF
TGTGCCAGCAGCTTTGGACAGGGGGGCAATGAGCAGTTCTTC
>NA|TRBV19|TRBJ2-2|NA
CASSISANTGELFF
TGTGCCAGTAGTATATCCGCGAACACCGGGGAGCTGTTTTTT
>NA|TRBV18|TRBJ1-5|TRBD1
CASSLGQGRGQPQHF
TGTGCCAGCTCACTAGGACAGGGGAGGGGGCAGCCCCAGCATTTT
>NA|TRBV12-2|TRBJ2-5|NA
CASRLIGGGPPRETQYF
TGTGCAAGTCGCTTAATAGGGGGGGGGCCCCCGCGGGAGACCCAGTACTTC
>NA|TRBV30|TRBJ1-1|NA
CAWSVQLTSTEAFF
TGTGCCTGGAGTGTACAGTTGACAAGCACTGAAGCTTTCTTT
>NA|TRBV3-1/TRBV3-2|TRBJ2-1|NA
CASSQDRGFPSYNEQFF
TGTGCCAGCAGCCAAGATCGGGGATTTCCCTCCTACAATGAGCAGTTCTTC
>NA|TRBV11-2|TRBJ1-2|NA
CASTSDYGYTF
TGTGCCAGCACTTCGGACTATGGCTACACCTTC
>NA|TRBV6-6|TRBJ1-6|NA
CASSRTGNSPLHF
TGTGCCAGCAGTCGAACGGGAAATTCACCCCTCCACTTT
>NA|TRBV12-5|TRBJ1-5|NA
CASGPKINQPQHF
TGTGCTAGTGGACCTAAAATCAATCAGCCCCAGCATTTT
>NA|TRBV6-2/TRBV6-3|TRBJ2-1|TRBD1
CASSYIWDRGLQTPSYNEQFF
TGTGCCAGCAGTTACATCTGGGACAGGGGGCTACAAACACCCTCCTACAATGAGCAGTTCTTC
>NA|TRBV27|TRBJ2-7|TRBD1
CASSFSWQGDEQYF
TGTGCCAGCAGTTTTTCCTGGCAGGGGGACGAGCAGTACTTC
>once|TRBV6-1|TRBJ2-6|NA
CASSGRTVGSGANVLTF
TGTGCCAGCAGTGGAAGGACAGTTGGGTCTGGGGCCAACGTCCTGACTTTC
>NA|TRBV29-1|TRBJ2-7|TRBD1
CSGLWTGGNYEQYF
TGCAGCGGGCTATGGACAGGGGGCAACTACGAGCAGTACTTC
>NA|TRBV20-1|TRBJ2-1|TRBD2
CSASDWEAGVYNEQFF
TGCAGTGCTAGTGACTGGGAAGCGGGGGTCTACAATGAGCAGTTCTTC
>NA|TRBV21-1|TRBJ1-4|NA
CASSKATGTNEKLFF
TGTGCCAGCAGCAAAGCTACAGGGACTAATGAAAAACTGTTTTTT
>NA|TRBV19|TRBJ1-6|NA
CASSMGRSSPLHF
TGTGCCAGTAGTATGGGGCGGAGTTCACCCCTCCACTTT